The next 11 T cell receptor beta chains were all read from a single sample in a study of blood T cell repertoires in COVID-19. The method was immunoSEQ multiplex PCR; TCRdb's version includes in-frame clones alone and lacks a portion of them. The sample carries 120,000 or so clones, 60% to 85% recorded once. Sequencing was done on a sample of peripheral blood. The source of these receptors is an older man with acute or convalescent COVID-19.

This clone came up a few times. The chain combines TRBV7-3 with TRBJ2-7, with TRBD1 as a possible D gene (5 bases). The CDR3 covers 13 residues. CDR1 and CDR2 from the germline V gene are SGHTA and FQGTGA. With 5 bases removed from V and 0 bases from J, the gap between germline ends came to 8 bases. CDR3 residues: CASSLDSSYEQYF. The CDR3 DNA reads as TGTGCCAGCAGCCTCGACAGCTCCTACGAGCAGTACTTC.

The genes are TRBV7-2 and TRBJ1-5, with a possible D match to TRBD1 (5 bases). Per the germline V gene, CDR1 is SGHTA and CDR2 is FQGNSA. This CDR3 has 15 amino acids. With 5 bases removed from V and 6 bases from J, the gap between germline ends came to 17 bases. CDR3 loop: CASSPYGARSQPQHF. Here the CDR3 DNA reads TGTGCCAGCAGCCCCTATGGGGCGAGGAGTCAGCCCCAGCATTTT.

This clone appeared a few times. The chain couples TRBV5-1 to TRBJ1-3; the match to TRBD1 covers 8 bases. The length of the CDR3 is 17 residues. CDR1 is SGHRS and CDR2 is YFSETQ in the germline V gene. V was clipped by 0 bases and J by 1 base; unmatched bases: 6. The DNA for the CDR3 is TGCGCCAGCAGCTTGGGGACAGGGAAGGAGTCTGGAAACACCATATATTTT. Its protein product is CASSLGTGKESGNTIYF.

V gene TRBV5-6 combines with J gene TRBJ2-5; perhaps TRBD1 as D (6 bases). Trimming took 3 bases from V and 5 from J, leaving 20 bases between them. The germline CDR1 and CDR2 sequences are SGHDT and YYEEEE. The CDR3 has 16 residues. CDR3 nucleotides: TGTGCCAGCAGCTCCATAACAGGGACCCCAGCGGAGACCCAGTACTTC. It is translated as CASSSITGTPAETQYF.

This clone was seen only once. The rearrangement links TRBV7-2 to TRBJ2-7; the match to TRBD1 covers 9 bases. The V segment lost 7 bases and the J segment 3 bases; nucleotides outside the gene matches: 10. This CDR3 has 15 residues. Germline-derived CDR1 and CDR2 are SGHTA and FQGNSA. In nucleotides, the CDR3 is TGTGCCAGCACCTCCGGACAGGGGTGGGACTACGAGCAGTACTTC. Amino acid sequence: CASTSGQGWDYEQYF.

The chain joins TRBV7-9 to TRBJ2-7, with 8 positions matching TRBD2. The V gene end was trimmed by 2 bases and the J gene end by 0 bases; junction bases not matched to a gene: 6. The V gene's germline CDR1 is SEHNR and CDR2 FQNEAQ (reference sequence). The CDR3 has 16 amino acids. The chain's CDR3 is CASSLQTSGLSYEQYF. CDR3 nucleotide sequence: TGTGCCAGCAGCTTACAAACTAGCGGACTCTCCTACGAGCAGTACTTC.

The chain is built from TRBV2 and TRBJ1-2; D possibly corresponds to TRBD1 (6 bases). V was trimmed by 5 bases and J by 3 bases, leaving 13 bases between them. Per germline, CDR1 SNHLY and CDR2 FYNNEI. The CDR3 is 14 amino acids. CDR3 amino acids: CASSSPGTYYGYTF. DNA for the CDR3: TGTGCCAGCAGTTCCCCAGGGACATACTATGGCTACACCTTC.

V usage is TRBV11-3 and J usage is TRBJ1-1; the D gene is possibly TRBD1 (5 bases). The germline V gene encodes CDR1 SGHNT and CDR2 YENEEA. The CDR3 consists of 15 residues. V was clipped by 5 bases and J by 1 base, with 14 bases between them. CDR3 DNA: TGTGCCAGCAGCCCCCCACCGGGGGGGAACACTGAAGCTTTCTTT. Translating it yields CASSPPPGGNTEAFF.

The chain employs TRBV5-1 and TRBJ2-5; 8 bases line up with TRBD2. V lost 1 base to trimming and J lost 4 bases; unmatched junction nucleotides: 3. There are 14 residues in the CDR3. The germline V gene has CDR1 SGHRS and CDR2 YFSETQ. The CDR3 DNA sequence: TGCGCCAGCAGCTTGTTTACTAGCGGAGAGACCCAGTACTTC. It codes for CASSLFTSGETQYF.

The chain couples TRBV7-2 to TRBJ2-5; 9 nucleotides agree with TRBD2. Losses at the gene ends were 0 bases for V and 2 bases for J; bases not matched to a gene: 4. This CDR3 has 16 amino acids. Germline lookup yields CDR1 SGHTA and CDR2 FQGNSA. CDR3 amino acids: CASSLAGTSRQETQYF. CDR3 DNA sequence: TGTGCCAGCAGCTTAGCAGGGACTAGCAGACAAGAGACCCAGTACTTC.

This clone was seen a handful of times. The chain is built from TRBV3-1 (or the pseudogene TRBV3-2) and TRBJ1-6; D unclear. The V gene's germline CDR1 is LGHDT and CDR2 YNNKEL (reference sequence). Trimming shortened V by 2 bases and J by 5 bases, and 10 bases separated the two germline ends. The CDR3 runs 15 residues. The CDR3 loop reads CASSQTRGNNSPLHF. CDR3 nucleotide sequence: TGTGCCAGCAGCCAAACTCGAGGGAATAATTCACCCCTCCACTTT.